A selection of T cell receptor beta chains follows, all from one sample in a study of cytomegalovirus exposure and HLA in healthy donors. The data were produced by immunoSEQ multiplex PCR, yet TCRdb's version contains in-frame clones alone and is incomplete. The table includes roughly 80,000 clones, roughly 80% detected once. Specimen: PBMCs. These receptors all come from a young woman in good health and CMV-seronegative. Both conserved end residues are part of each CDR3. A D gene is named only where the DNA matches it firmly. The size entry is marked missing in some rows and otherwise reads once, few, many or a size class.

j_call,clone_size,d_call,v_call,cdr3_aa,cdr3_nt
TRBJ2-5,few,NA,TRBV28,CASSSPGHTQETQYF,TGTGCCAGCAGTTCGCCTGGACATACCCAAGAGACCCAGTACTTC
TRBJ1-5,NA,NA,TRBV4-1,CASSQDWTVGNQPQHF,TGCGCCAGCAGCCAAGATTGGACAGTGGGCAATCAGCCCCAGCATTTT
TRBJ1-5,NA,NA,TRBV6-5,CASSYGGAGNQPQHF,TGTGCCAGCAGTTACGGGGGGGCCGGCAATCAGCCCCAGCATTTT
TRBJ2-7,NA,NA,TRBV19,CASSAGFSYEQYF,TGTGCCAGTAGTGCAGGGTTTTCCTACGAGCAGTACTTC
TRBJ1-2,NA,NA,TRBV7-3,CASSLSGTENYGYTF,TGTGCCAGCAGCTTAAGCGGGACGGAGAACTATGGCTACACCTTC
TRBJ2-1,NA,TRBD2,TRBV5-1,CASGDGTRYNEQFF,TGCGCCAGCGGGGACGGGACTAGATACAATGAGCAGTTCTTC
TRBJ2-7,once,NA,TRBV2,CASKLGASGAYEQYF,TGTGCCAGCAAGTTGGGGGCTAGCGGAGCCTACGAGCAGTACTTC
TRBJ2-7,once,NA,TRBV4-2,CASSQGLEGEDEQYF,TGTGCCAGCAGCCAAGGTCTAGAGGGAGAGGACGAGCAGTACTTC
TRBJ2-7,few,NA,TRBV10-2,CASSKTTSLPEQYF,TGCGCCAGCAGTAAAACAACTAGTCTCCCCGAGCAGTACTTC
TRBJ1-2,NA,NA,TRBV28,CASSGQPANYGYTF,TGTGCCAGCAGTGGGCAACCAGCTAACTATGGCTACACCTTC
TRBJ2-3,NA,NA,TRBV7-6,CASSLAGVSTDTQYF,TGTGCCAGCAGCTTAGCAGGGGTCAGCACAGATACGCAGTATTTT
TRBJ2-7,NA,NA,TRBV5-1,CASSLAMAGLSYEQYF,TGCGCCAGCAGCTTGGCCATGGCAGGACTGTCCTACGAGCAGTACTTC
TRBJ1-2,NA,NA,TRBV27,CASTSLIGIINYGYTF,TGTGCCAGCACCTCATTGATCGGGATTATTAACTATGGCTACACCTTC
TRBJ2-1,NA,TRBD2,TRBV10-1,CASSESGLAGDNEQFF,TGCGCCAGCAGTGAGTCGGGGCTAGCGGGGGATAATGAGCAGTTCTTC
TRBJ1-5,NA,NA,TRBV30,CAWSGTNQPQHF,TGTGCCTGGTCTGGGACTAATCAGCCCCAGCATTTT
TRBJ2-1,NA,NA,TRBV5-1,CASSLGGEQFF,TGCGCCAGCAGCTTAGGGGGTGAGCAGTTCTTC
TRBJ1-1,NA,NA,TRBV6-1,CASTHTPRLTEAFF,TGTGCCAGCACCCATACCCCCAGGTTGACTGAAGCTTTCTTT
TRBJ2-1,NA,TRBD2,TRBV5-3,CARSLYKVPSGRYYNEQFF,TGTGCCAGAAGCTTGTATAAGGTACCTAGCGGGAGGTACTACAATGAGCAGTTCTTC
TRBJ2-5,NA,TRBD2,TRBV5-1,CASSPPGRSQETQYF,TGCGCCAGCAGCCCGCCCGGGAGGTCACAAGAGACCCAGTACTTC
TRBJ2-7,NA,TRBD2,TRBV15,CATSRGLAGTYEQYF,TGTGCCACCAGCAGAGGGCTAGCGGGAACCTACGAGCAGTACTTC
TRBJ1-5,NA,NA,TRBV15,CATSRGPLNQPQHF,TGTGCCACCAGCAGGGGGCCCCTGAATCAGCCCCAGCATTTT
TRBJ1-2,NA,TRBD1,TRBV19,CASSRGQGPGYTF,TGTGCCAGTAGTAGGGGACAGGGCCCTGGCTACACCTTC
TRBJ2-3,NA,TRBD1,TRBV6-1,CASSEWTGDLDTQYF,TGTGCCAGCAGTGAGTGGACAGGGGATTTAGATACGCAGTATTTT
TRBJ1-5,NA,NA,TRBV28,CASSEGRSGDFSNQPQHF,TGTGCCAGCAGTGAGGGGCGGTCAGGGGATTTTAGCAATCAGCCCCAGCATTTT
TRBJ2-3,NA,NA,TRBV30,CAWSRDTQYF,TGTGCCTGGAGTCGGGATACGCAGTATTTT
TRBJ2-5,once,NA,TRBV4-2,CASSAVAQTQYF,TGTGCCAGCAGCGCAGTCGCCCAGACCCAGTACTTC
TRBJ2-1,NA,TRBD1,TRBV28,CASRGGTGGAGQFF,TGTGCCAGCAGGGGAGGGACAGGGGGCGCGGGACAGTTCTTC
TRBJ2-6,NA,NA,TRBV6-5,CASRKDNSGANVLTF,TGTGCCAGCAGGAAAGACAACTCTGGGGCCAACGTCCTGACTTTC
TRBJ2-5,NA,TRBD2,TRBV6-1,CASSESGVPETQYF,TGTGCCAGCAGTGAAAGCGGGGTACCAGAGACCCAGTACTTC
TRBJ2-2,NA,NA,TRBV19,CASSILRVLNTGELFF,TGTGCCAGTAGTATACTCAGGGTGCTTAACACCGGGGAGCTGTTTTTT
TRBJ2-3,NA,NA,TRBV9,CASSPGSLITDTQYF,TGTGCCAGCAGCCCCGGGTCACTGATCACAGATACGCAGTATTTT
TRBJ2-7,NA,TRBD2,TRBV7-9,CASSLGLADVSYEQYF,TGTGCCAGCAGCTTAGGGCTAGCGGACGTCTCCTACGAGCAGTACTTC
TRBJ2-1,NA,NA,TRBV5-1,CASSLDRGQSNNNEQFF,TGCGCCAGCAGCTTGGACAGAGGACAGAGTAACAACAATGAGCAGTTCTTC
TRBJ2-6,NA,NA,TRBV29-1,CSVEDISVTGANVLTF,TGCAGCGTTGAAGATATTTCGGTTACCGGGGCCAACGTCCTGACTTTC
TRBJ2-3,NA,TRBD1,TRBV9,CASSAQSGTGLTDTQYF,TGTGCCAGCAGCGCCCAGAGTGGGACAGGGCTGACAGATACGCAGTATTTT
TRBJ1-2,NA,TRBD1,TRBV5-4,CASSAGQESYGYTF,TGTGCCAGCAGCGCGGGACAGGAGTCCTATGGCTACACCTTC
TRBJ2-7,NA,NA,TRBV7-8,CASSPARSGRSEQYF,TGTGCCAGCAGCCCGGCTCGCTCCGGTCGGAGCGAGCAGTACTTC
TRBJ2-3,NA,TRBD1,TRBV11-1,CASSSQGADTQYF,TGTGCCAGCAGCTCACAGGGGGCAGATACGCAGTATTTT
TRBJ1-3,few,NA,TRBV7-9,CASSKTATFSGNTIYF,TGTGCCAGCAGCAAGACAGCCACCTTCTCTGGAAACACCATATATTTT
TRBJ2-7,NA,TRBD2,TRBV5-4,CASSLASGMSEQYF,TGTGCCAGCAGCTTGGCTAGCGGGATGAGTGAGCAGTACTTC
TRBJ2-1,NA,TRBD2,TRBV2,CASSPTSGGGNEQFF,TGTGCCAGCAGTCCTACTAGCGGGGGGGGTAATGAGCAGTTCTTC
TRBJ2-3,NA,TRBD2,TRBV14,CASSQGSGTTDTQYF,TGTGCCAGCAGCCAAGGTAGCGGGACCACAGATACGCAGTATTTT
TRBJ2-3,NA,NA,TRBV7-9,CASSPSGHNTDTQYF,TGTGCCAGCAGCCCTTCGGGACACAACACAGATACGCAGTATTTT
TRBJ2-4,NA,TRBD1,TRBV5-6,CASSSLDRAQNIQYF,TGTGCCAGCAGCTCTCTCGACAGGGCCCAAAACATTCAGTACTTC
TRBJ1-5,NA,TRBD1,TRBV6-6,CASSKGAGSRNQPQHF,TGTGCCAGCAGTAAGGGGGCGGGAAGTCGCAATCAGCCCCAGCATTTT
TRBJ2-2,NA,NA,TRBV5-6,CASSWGPSITGELFF,TGTGCCAGCAGCTGGGGCCCCTCAATCACCGGGGAGCTGTTTTTT
TRBJ2-1,NA,NA,TRBV28,CASSVHGQLNEQFF,TGTGCCAGCAGCGTCCACGGTCAACTCAATGAGCAGTTCTTC
TRBJ2-7,NA,TRBD2,TRBV11-2,CASSPSGRAAGEQYF,TGTGCCAGCAGCCCCAGCGGGAGGGCCGCAGGCGAGCAGTACTTC
TRBJ2-5,NA,NA,TRBV28,CATLGQSKGTQYF,TGTGCCACCCTCGGACAGTCCAAGGGGACCCAGTACTTC
TRBJ2-7,NA,TRBD2,TRBV25-1,CASAAHRTSGTNEQYF,TGTGCCAGCGCCGCCCACAGGACTAGCGGGACAAACGAGCAGTACTTC
TRBJ1-4,NA,TRBD1,TRBV29-1,CSVGTGFLEKLFF,TGCAGCGTTGGGACAGGGTTCTTAGAAAAACTGTTTTTT
TRBJ2-5,few,TRBD2,TRBV4-3,CASSQLKEPSGGRETQYF,TGCGCCAGCAGCCAACTAAAGGAGCCTAGCGGGGGGAGGGAGACCCAGTACTTC
TRBJ1-5,NA,NA,TRBV20-1,CSAAGNQPQHF,TGCAGTGCGGCAGGGAATCAGCCCCAGCATTTT